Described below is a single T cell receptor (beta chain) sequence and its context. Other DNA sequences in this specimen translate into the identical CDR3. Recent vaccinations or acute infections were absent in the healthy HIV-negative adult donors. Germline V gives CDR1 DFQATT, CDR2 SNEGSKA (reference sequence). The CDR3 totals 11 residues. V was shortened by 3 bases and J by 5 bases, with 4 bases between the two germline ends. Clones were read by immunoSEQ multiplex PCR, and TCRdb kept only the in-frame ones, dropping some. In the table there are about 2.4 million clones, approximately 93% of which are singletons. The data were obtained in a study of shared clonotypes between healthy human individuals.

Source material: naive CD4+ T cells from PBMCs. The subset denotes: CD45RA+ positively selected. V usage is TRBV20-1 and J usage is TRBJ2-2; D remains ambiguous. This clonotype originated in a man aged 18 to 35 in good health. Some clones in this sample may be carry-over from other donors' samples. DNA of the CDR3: TGCAGTGCTAGGGGGACCGGGGAGCTGTTTTTT. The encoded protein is CSARGTGELFF.